These T cell receptor beta chains were read from a single sample in a study of beta chain features in type 1 diabetes. Sequencing used immunoSEQ multiplex PCR; TCRdb keeps in-frame clones, though not all of them. Among roughly 700,000 clones listed, 13% were seen once. The material sequenced was naive CD4+ T cells from blood. These receptors were collected from a man in his late teens or twenties with type 1 diabetes. The CDR3 runs from the conserved cysteine through the conserved F or W. The D gene is left open where the match is weak. Clone size is stated in some rows and not others, as once, few, many or a class when expanded.

D gene	V gene	J gene	clone size	CDR3 DNA	CDR3 protein
TRBD1	TRBV6-1	TRBJ1-2	.	TGTGCCAGCAGTGAAGTTATATGGTTGACAGGGCGAGGCTACACCTTC	CASSEVIWLTGRGYTF
.	TRBV6-1	TRBJ2-1	.	TGTGCCAGCATGGGGGTTGTGAGCTCCTACAATGAGCAGTTCTTC	CASMGVVSSYNEQFF
TRBD1	TRBV10-3	TRBJ1-1	.	TGTGCCATCAGTGAGAAGCTCCCAGGGGGAACTGAAGCTTTCTTT	CAISEKLPGGTEAFF
.	TRBV4-1	TRBJ1-2	few	TGCGCCAGCAGCCAAGGAGTGGACACCTTCTATGGCTACACCTTC	CASSQGVDTFYGYTF
.	TRBV28	TRBJ2-7	few	TGTGCCAGCAGTTCCTCAGGGGACGAGCAGTACTTC	CASSSSGDEQYF
.	TRBV4-1	TRBJ2-7	.	TGCGCCAGCAGCCAAGAATACGAGCAGTACTTC	CASSQEYEQYF
.	TRBV12-5	TRBJ2-3	few	TGTGCTAGTGGCCCCGAGCGAGGGGGCACAGATACGCAGTATTTT	CASGPERGGTDTQYF
TRBD1	TRBV25-1	TRBJ1-2	few	TGTGCCAGCAGTGAGAGGGGGCCCGATAGAGACTATGGCTACACCTTC	CASSERGPDRDYGYTF
.	TRBV7-6	TRBJ1-1	.	TGTGCCAGCAGCACCAGGTATGAAGCTTTCTTT	CASSTRYEAFF
.	TRBV5-4	TRBJ1-4	few	TGTGCCAGCAGCTTGGAAGGCGGGCAAATTGAAAAACTGTTTTTT	CASSLEGGQIEKLFF
.	TRBV18	TRBJ1-1	.	TGTGCCAGCTCACCCAGGGGTTTAACTGAAGCTTTCTTT	CASSPRGLTEAFF
TRBD1	TRBV7-9	TRBJ1-2	.	TGTGCCAGCAGCTTAGCGCTGGGGGACAGGGGTAACTATGGCTACACCTTC	CASSLALGDRGNYGYTF
TRBD1	TRBV19	TRBJ1-5	.	TGTGCCAGTAGCCGAGGGGGCAGCGGGAATCAGCCCCAGCATTTT	CASSRGGSGNQPQHF
.	TRBV18	TRBJ2-2	few	TGTGCCAGCTCGCGACAGAACACCGGGGAGCTGTTTTTT	CASSRQNTGELFF
.	TRBV29-1	TRBJ2-1	.	TGCAGCGTTGTGGCGGGGATTGAGCAGTTCTTC	CSVVAGIEQFF
.	TRBV6-6	TRBJ1-3	few	TGTGCCAGCAGTGCAGGGCTAAGTGGAAACACCATATATTTT	CASSAGLSGNTIYF
TRBD1	TRBV10-3	TRBJ2-1	.	TGTGCCATCAGTGAAGGTTTAGGGACAGCTTACAATGAGCAGTTCTTC	CAISEGLGTAYNEQFF
.	TRBV7-9	TRBJ2-7	.	TGTGCCAGCAGCTTAGATAGGGATGTCGACGAGCAGTACTTC	CASSLDRDVDEQYF
.	TRBV28	TRBJ1-2	few	TGTGCCAGCAAAACACGGGGCATGGTTGGCTACACCTTC	CASKTRGMVGYTF
.	TRBV5-1	TRBJ1-2	.	TGCGCCAGCAGCTTGGGCCAGGGCAACTATGGCTACACCTTC	CASSLGQGNYGYTF
.	TRBV19	TRBJ2-3	.	TGTGCCAGTAGCGCGACAGTGGGGACAGATACGCAGTATTTT	CASSATVGTDTQYF
.	TRBV11-1	TRBJ2-7	.	TGTGCCAGCAGCCATCGGACAGCCTACGAGCAGTACTTC	CASSHRTAYEQYF
.	TRBV7-9	TRBJ2-3	few	TGTGCCAGCAGCCCCGAGGTTGCACTAGGCGCAGATACGCAGTATTTT	CASSPEVALGADTQYF
.	TRBV30	TRBJ2-7	.	TGTCTGCGTGCAGGACACTACGAGCAGTACTTC	CLRAGHYEQYF
.	TRBV9	TRBJ2-2	few	TGTGCCAGCAGCGCACTTTTCTTATCGAACACCGGGGAGCTGTTTTTT	CASSALFLSNTGELFF
.	TRBV5-1	TRBJ1-3	.	TGCGCCAGCAGCCCGGCAGGCAGCAACTCTGGAAACACCATATATTTT	CASSPAGSNSGNTIYF
.	TRBV29-1	TRBJ1-4	few	TGCAGCGCAACTGCAACTAATGAAAAACTGTTTTTT	CSATATNEKLFF
.	TRBV2	TRBJ1-2	.	TGTGCCACCTCCGACGGGGGGTGGAATGGCTACACCTTC	CATSDGGWNGYTF
.	TRBV11-2	TRBJ2-1	.	TGTGCCAGCAGCCTCTCGACATATACCTACAATGAGCAGTTCTTC	CASSLSTYTYNEQFF
TRBD2	TRBV30	TRBJ2-7	.	TGTGCCTGGAGACTCCCACTAGCGGGGGGCCCCGGGGAGCAGTACTTC	CAWRLPLAGGPGEQYF
TRBD1	TRBV30	TRBJ1-6	.	TGTGCCTGGAGTGTACAGGGGGGTTCACCCCTCCACTTT	CAWSVQGGSPLHF
.	TRBV4-1	TRBJ1-5	.	TGCGCCAGCAGCCAAGTTGTGCAGGGCGATCAGCCCCAGCATTTT	CASSQVVQGDQPQHF
.	TRBV30	TRBJ1-5	few	TGTGCCTGGAGTGGGCAGGTGGATCAGCCCCAGCATTTT	CAWSGQVDQPQHF
TRBD2	TRBV7-2	TRBJ2-4	.	TGTGCCAGCAGCTTAGGTTCTAGCGGGGGGTCAGACATTCAGTACTTC	CASSLGSSGGSDIQYF
.	TRBV5-4	TRBJ2-1	once	TGTGCCAGCAGCTTGGGGGCAGGGGTATTTGGTGAGCAGTTCTTC	CASSLGAGVFGEQFF
.	TRBV6-1	TRBJ2-7	.	TGTGCCAGCAGTGCTTTCGGCTACGAGCAGTACTTC	CASSAFGYEQYF
.	TRBV4-1	TRBJ1-6	few	TGCGCCAGCAGCCAAGTCGAGGCCAGGGTCAGGTCACCCCTCCACTTT	CASSQVEARVRSPLHF
.	TRBV30	TRBJ2-6	few	TGTGCCTGGAGTGGGGCACCCGACTCTGGGGCCAACGTCCTGACTTTC	CAWSGAPDSGANVLTF
.	TRBV2	TRBJ2-2	.	TGTGCCAGCAGTGAAGGGCTCCCAGGGGCCGGGGAGCTGTTTTTT	CASSEGLPGAGELFF
.	TRBV18	TRBJ2-7	.	TGTGCCAGCACCCCCGGTGGATACGAGCAGTACTTC	CASTPGGYEQYF
TRBD1	TRBV29-1	TRBJ1-2	.	TGCAGCGTCGTCAAGGGACAGGGGGTAGATGGCTACACCTTC	CSVVKGQGVDGYTF
.	TRBV7-2	TRBJ2-3	few	TGTGCCAGCAGCTTAGATCCCCCAGATACGCAGTATTTT	CASSLDPPDTQYF
.	TRBV11-2	TRBJ2-1	.	TGTGCCAGCAGCCGATCCCTACTCGCGGGCTCCTACAATGAGCAGTTCTTC	CASSRSLLAGSYNEQFF
TRBD1	TRBV13	TRBJ1-1	few	TGTGCCAGCAGCTCCGGGACAGGGGGCGCTGGGAACACTGAAGCTTTCTTT	CASSSGTGGAGNTEAFF
TRBD1	TRBV27	TRBJ2-7	.	TGTGCCAGCAGTTTATCGGAGACAGGGATCGGGCAGTACTTC	CASSLSETGIGQYF
TRBD1	TRBV2	TRBJ2-7	few	TGTGCCAGCACGAGGACAGGGGCCTACGAGCAGTACTTC	CASTRTGAYEQYF
.	TRBV7-8	TRBJ2-1	.	TGTGCCAGCAGCTTGTGGACAGTATCCTACAATGAGCAGTTCTTC	CASSLWTVSYNEQFF
TRBD1	TRBV19	TRBJ1-2	few	TGTGCCACCGTACAGGGGGGAACGGGCTACACCTTC	CATVQGGTGYTF
.	TRBV15	TRBJ1-1	.	TGTGCCACCAGCAGAGTGATGCAGAACACTGAAGCTTTCTTT	CATSRVMQNTEAFF
TRBD1	TRBV7-9	TRBJ2-5	few	TGTGCCAGCAGCTTTGGGACAGCGACACAAGAGACCCAGTACTTC	CASSFGTATQETQYF
.	TRBV6-6	TRBJ2-1	.	TGTGCCAGCAGTTACGAGGGGGGAAATGAGCAGTTCTTC	CASSYEGGNEQFF
TRBD1	TRBV29-1	TRBJ1-4	.	TGCAGCGTTGCCCGACAGGGTCAAGAAAAACTGTTTTTT	CSVARQGQEKLFF